These 20 T cell receptor beta chains were all obtained from the same sample, sequenced in a study of molecular identifiers for immune sequencing clone quantification. Each CDR3 protein gets one entry after TCRdb re-called the PCR reads with MiXCR. The sample has approximately 12,000 distinct CDR3 sequences, approximately 15% seen once; the top ten hold around 1.7%. Sequenced: naive CD8+ T cells from blood, with Jurkat cell RNA spiked in. Subset defined: FACS-sorted CD8+CD4-CCR7+CD45RA+ naive T cells. The receptors were sampled from a human donor in good health. Some libraries in this study had Jurkat cell RNA spiked in.

This clonotype appeared many times. This chain links TRBV27 with TRBJ2-3, with TRBD2 identical over 8 bases. CDR3 size: 15 residues. Germline V lookup: CDR1 MNHEY, CDR2 SMNVEV (reference sequence). V gave up 5 bases and J gave up 3 bases; unmatched junction bases: 7. This CDR3 is CASSILSGATDTQYF. In DNA form, the CDR3 reads TGTGCCAGCAGTATTCTTAGCGGGGCAACAGATACGCAGTATTTT.

This clonotype is labeled as medium-sized. The chain joins TRBV28 to TRBJ2-1, with 14 bases that match TRBD2. This CDR3 spans 17 amino acids. CDR1 and CDR2 from the germline V gene are MDHEN and SYDVKM. With V trimmed by 5 bases and J by 8 bases, 11 bases remained unmatched. The DNA of the CDR3 is TGTGCCAGCAGTACAATGGGACTAGCGGGAGAAGGATATGAGCAGTTCTTC. Protein sequence: CASSTMGLAGEGYEQFF.

This clonotype was counted at least ten times. The V gene is TRBV11-2, the J gene TRBJ2-7; D gene unclear. V lost 0 bases to trimming and J lost 7 bases, with 19 bases between them. CDR1 and CDR2 from the germline V gene are SGHAT and FQNNGV. The CDR3 loop spans 16 amino acids. CDR3 in amino acids: CASSLEYSSPGWEQYF. The DNA of the CDR3 is TGTGCCAGCAGCTTAGAATATTCCAGCCCGGGCTGGGAGCAGTACTTC.

The V and J genes are TRBV3-1 and TRBJ2-5, with D perhaps matching TRBD2 (5 bases). The CDR3 totals 16 residues. The germline CDR1 and CDR2 sequences are LGHDT and YNNKEL (reference sequence). V shed 0 bases and J shed 4 bases, with 15 bases lying between them. The CDR3 protein is CASSQEARERRETQYF. CDR3 nucleotides: TGTGCCAGCAGCCAAGAGGCCCGGGAACGTCGAGAGACCCAGTACTTC.

Worth noting for this clonotype: Possible read error: a much larger clone is one base away. This chain connects TRBV7-6 to TRBJ1-5, with unresolved D. Germline V CDR1 and CDR2: SGHVS, FNYEAQ. V lost 2 bases, J lost 5 bases, and 10 bases lay in between. This CDR3 is 14 amino acids long. The CDR3 protein is CASSLSQSDQPQHF. CDR3 DNA sequence: TGTGCCAGCAGCTTAAGTCAGAGCGATCAGCCCCAGCATTTT.

This clonotype was observed many times. The rearrangement joins TRBV3-1 to TRBJ2-1; 8 bases agree with TRBD1. The CDR3 has 16 amino acids. V lost 0 bases, J lost 5 bases, and 6 bases stayed unmatched. The germline gives CDR1 LGHDT, CDR2 YNNKEL (reference sequence). Here the CDR3 reads CASSQDLQGENNEQFF. CDR3 bases: TGTGCCAGCAGCCAAGATCTACAGGGGGAGAACAATGAGCAGTTCTTC.

With respect to this clonotype: This could be a read error, since a much larger clone is one nucleotide away. The chain carries TRBV28 and TRBJ2-3, with TRBD1 as a possible D gene (5 bases). The end of the DNA aligns better with TRBJ1-5, so the J call may be wrong. CDR1 and CDR2 (germline): MDHEN, SYDVKM. The CDR3 runs to 15 residues. Here the CDR3 DNA reads TGTGCCAGCAGTCCGGGACTAGCTCGCACAGATACGCAGCATTTT. As protein: CASSPGLARTDTQHF.

This clonotype was observed a few times. Just one base apart from a much larger clone, this may be a read error. The V gene is TRBV25-1, the J gene TRBJ2-3; weak D call: TRBD1 (7 bases). Trimming left V 8 bases short and J 2 bases short, with 26 bases between. The CDR3 length is 18 residues. CDR1 is MGHDK and CDR2 is SYGVNS in the germline V gene. CDR3 sequence reads: CASGGTALASRDTDTQYF. CDR3 DNA: TGTGCCAGCGGTGGGACAGCCCTAGCGAGCAGGGACACAGATACGCAGTATTTT.

This clonotype is classed as medium-sized (0.01 to 0.1%). The chain joins TRBV6-5 to TRBJ2-1, with 8 bases matching TRBD2. Trimming removed 8 bases from V and 8 bases from J; junction bases left unmatched: 8. CDR1 is MNHEY, CDR2 SVGAGI, per germline. CDR3 length: 13 amino acids. CDR3 sequence: CASGPAGAHEQFF. In DNA, the CDR3 is TGTGCCAGCGGGCCAGCGGGAGCACATGAGCAGTTCTTC.

This clonotype was recorded many times. The chain uses TRBV20-1 and TRBJ2-3; 13 bases agree with TRBD2. This CDR3 has 17 residues. Per the germline V gene, CDR1 is DFQATT and CDR2 is SNEGSKA (reference sequence). After removal of 0 bases from V and 5 bases from J, the junction contained 8 bases not matched to a gene. CDR3 region: CSARDWTSGSLLDTQYF. The CDR3 region has the DNA TGCAGTGCTAGAGATTGGACTAGCGGGAGTCTCTTAGATACGCAGTATTTT.

At least ten counts were recorded for this clonotype. The DNA for the CDR3 is TGCAGTGCTAGAGTATCTCTGGGGGCGCATGAAAAACTGTTTTTT. It codes for CSARVSLGAHEKLFF. The gene calls are TRBV20-1 and TRBJ1-4; a weak D match, TRBD1 (6 bases). The V gene lost 1 base and the J gene lost 6 bases, with 15 bases spanning the gap. This CDR3 contains 15 residues. The germline CDR1 and CDR2 sequences are DFQATT and SNEGSKA (reference sequence).

For this clonotype: Just one base apart from a much larger clone, this may be a read error. The CDR3 carries no conserved terminal phenylalanine or tryptophan, so it likely arises from a read error. This chain links TRBV27 with TRBJ2-7; D may be TRBD2 (7 bases). Germline CDR1 is MNHEY and CDR2 is SMNVEV (reference sequence). V gave up 2 bases and J gave up 4 bases, with 18 bases separating them. CDR3 length: 16 amino acids. The CDR3 reads CASSLQASRGGYEQYL. The CDR3, as DNA: TGTGCCAGCAGTTTACAAGCCTCTAGGGGGGGATACGAGCAGTACCTC.

A word on this clonotype: Being one base from a much bigger clone, this may be a read error. The chain has TRBV7-6 and TRBJ2-5, with D possibly being TRBD2 (5 bases). The germline V gene has CDR1 SGHVS and CDR2 FNYEAQ. Deletions cut 3 bases from V and 4 bases from J, with 18 bases between. This CDR3 is 16 amino acids long. CDR3 bases: TGTGCCAGCAGCTTCCCGATCGAGGGAGTGGTAGAGACCCAGTACTTC. Its translation: CASSFPIEGVVETQYF.

By share of the sample, this clonotype is medium-sized (0.01 to 0.1%). The chain is built from TRBV5-6 and TRBJ2-6; no clear D gene. The length of the CDR3 is 15 residues. Trimming removed 1 base from V and 0 bases from J, with 5 bases in between. Germline V gene lookup returns CDR1 SGHDT and CDR2 YYEEEE. CDR3 sequence: CASSLWFSGANVLTF. The CDR3 bases are TGTGCCAGCAGCTTGTGGTTCTCTGGGGCCAACGTCCTGACTTTC.

At least ten counts were recorded for this clonotype. This chain joins TRBV29-1 and TRBJ1-1; D not resolved. Germline-derived CDR1 and CDR2 are SQVTM and ANQGSEA. The CDR3 totals 13 residues. Trimming stripped 3 bases from V and 1 base from J, with 9 bases between. CDR3 sequence reads: CSVDGVRNTEAFF. CDR3 nucleotides: TGCAGCGTTGACGGGGTTAGGAACACTGAAGCTTTCTTT.

This clonotype showed up just a few times. It may be a read error: a sequence one base away is much more abundant. The chain recombines TRBV4-1 with TRBJ2-1; TRBD2 might be the D (6 bases). The CDR3 has 16 residues. Germline V gene lookup returns CDR1 MGHRA and CDR2 YSYEKL. The CDR3 here is CASGQDPYGSNNEQFF. In nucleotides, the CDR3 is TGCGCCAGCGGCCAAGATCCGTACGGGAGCAACAATGAGCAGTTCTTC.

This clonotype was counted many times. The chain links TRBV7-9 to TRBJ1-2; D perhaps matches TRBD1 (5 bases). The V gene lost 4 bases and the J gene lost 7 bases, with 19 bases spanning the gap. The CDR3 spans 15 residues. The V gene's germline CDR1 is SEHNR and CDR2 FQNEAQ (reference sequence). CDR3 region: CASSSPRLGVIGYTF. The CDR3 DNA reads TGTGCCAGCAGCTCCCCTCGGCTGGGGGTTATTGGCTACACCTTC.

This clonotype ranks as medium-sized. V gene TRBV29-1 combines with J gene TRBJ2-7, with 9 positions matching TRBD1. The CDR3 runs 14 residues. Trimming at V came to 2 bases and at J to 2 bases, leaving 4 bases not matched to a gene. Germline assignment: CDR1 SQVTM and CDR2 ANQGSEA. The chain's CDR3 is CSVETGTGTYEQYF. In DNA, the CDR3 is TGCAGCGTTGAAACCGGGACAGGGACCTACGAGCAGTACTTC.

There are many counts of this clonotype. This rearrangement joins TRBV5-4 to TRBJ2-5; D remains unclear. This CDR3 is built from 15 residues. Germline CDR1 reads SGHNT; CDR2 reads YYREEE (reference sequence). V shed 0 bases and J shed 3 bases, with 12 bases lying between them. The CDR3 sequence is CASSLVPDGEETQYF. Written as DNA, the CDR3 is TGTGCCAGCAGCTTGGTCCCGGACGGAGAAGAGACCCAGTACTTC.

This clonotype was detected ten times or more. V and J are TRBV27 and TRBJ2-3; 9 positions match TRBD2. This CDR3 comprises 16 residues. The V gene's germline CDR1 is MNHEY and CDR2 SMNVEV (reference sequence). V shed 6 bases, J shed 4 bases, and the junction held 11 bases outside the gene matches. CDR3 sequence reads: CASRPLAGAGADTQYF. The CDR3 bases are TGTGCCAGCAGACCCTTAGCGGGAGCGGGGGCAGATACGCAGTATTTT.